This entry lists 18 T cell receptor beta chains sequenced from one sample in a study of blood T cells in healthy people across ages. Primed by a sample-barcoded 5' primer and a J-beta primer mix, a second PCR proceeded for roughly 7 to 11 cycles. TCRdb re-called the 5' RACE reads with MiXCR, one entry per CDR3 protein. The table shows 1.5 million to 1.8 million distinct CDR3 sequences, with roughly 43% occurring only once. Sequencing was performed on blood. These receptors came from a woman under 30 in good health.

The chain is built from TRBV13 and TRBJ2-1; a weak D match, TRBD1 (5 bases). The J call may be wrong; the DNA end is better matched by TRBJ2-7. This CDR3 has 13 residues. CDR1 is PRHDT, CDR2 FYEKMQ, per germline (reference sequence). CDR3 loop: CASSPDNYNEQYF. CDR3 coding DNA: TGTGCCAGCAGCCCGGACAACTACAATGAGCAGTACTTC.

The chain carries TRBV9 and TRBJ2-1, with D possibly TRBD1 on 6 matching bases. Germline loops: CDR1 SGDLS, CDR2 YYNGEE. V lost 3 bases to trimming and J lost 6 bases, with 13 bases between them. The CDR3 is 14 amino acids. The CDR3 DNA reads as TGTGCCAGCAGCGGATCACAGGGCTCCAATGAGCAGTTCTTC. It specifies CASSGSQGSNEQFF.

This clonotype was counted a single time. The chain couples TRBV6-2 or TRBV6-3 to TRBJ2-5, with D perhaps being TRBD1 or TRBD2 (5 bases each). Trimming took 5 bases from V and 5 from J, leaving 12 bases between them. The CDR3 runs 13 residues. CDR1 and CDR2 from the germline V gene are MNHEY and SVGEGT. CDR3 in amino acids: CASSRPGAETQYF. Here the CDR3 DNA reads TGTGCCAGCAGTCGACCCGGGGCGGAGACCCAGTACTTC.

This clonotype showed up just a few times. The chain couples TRBV4-1 to TRBJ1-2, with 8 nucleotides matching TRBD1. This CDR3 region has 16 residues. Per germline, CDR1 MGHRA and CDR2 YSYEKL. The trim removed 0 bases at V and 4 bases at J, leaving 7 bases unmatched. The CDR3 bases are TGCGCCAGCAGCCAAGATGATCCAGGGGGCGTCTATGGCTACACCTTC. It specifies CASSQDDPGGVYGYTF.

Only a few counts were recorded for this clonotype. The rearrangement uses TRBV20-1 and TRBJ2-5; no clear D gene. CDR1 and CDR2 from the germline V gene are DFQATT and SNEGSKA (reference sequence). The CDR3 is 12 residues long. Trimming pared 0 bases from V and 13 bases from J, leaving 15 bases between. As DNA, the CDR3 is TGCAGTGCTAGAGACCTCAAAATTATAAGGTACTTC. As protein: CSARDLKIIRYF.

This clonotype was detected a few times. CDR3: CASSQGSAGARTDTQYF. The CDR3, as DNA: TGCGCCAGCAGCCAAGGATCGGCGGGGGCACGGACAGATACGCAGTATTTT. The gene calls are TRBV4-3 and TRBJ2-3; possible D gene TRBD2, 7 bases. The ends were cut back, 1 base at V and 3 bases at J, with 17 bases in the middle. Germline values: CDR1 LGHNA, CDR2 YSLEER. The CDR3 spans 17 residues.

This clonotype was recorded once. This chain joins TRBV6-6 and TRBJ2-5; no definite D call. The J call is in doubt because the DNA end fits TRBJ2-7 better. This CDR3 spans 13 amino acids. The germline CDR1 and CDR2 sequences are MNHNY and SVGAGI (reference sequence). This CDR3 reads CASSYGNYYEQYF. As DNA, the CDR3 is TGTGCCAGCAGTTACGGAAACTACTACGAGCAGTACTTC.

In its sample, this clonotype was seen a few times. The V call is TRBV7-9, the J call TRBJ2-7; 7 bases match TRBD2. Germline CDR1 is SEHNR and CDR2 is FQNEAQ (reference sequence). The CDR3 length is 15 residues. J gave up 1 base and V 4 bases, and 7 bases lay outside the gene matches. The CDR3 DNA sequence: TGTGCCAGCAGCTCCGCGGCTAGCGGTTCCTACGAGCAGTACTTC. This gives the protein CASSSAASGSYEQYF.

The chain carries TRBV6-6 and TRBJ2-1; no firm D call. This CDR3 has 12 residues. Germline CDR1 and CDR2: MNHNY and SVGAGI (reference sequence). The V end lost 7 bases, the J end lost 6 bases, and 10 bases lay between the germline ends. This CDR3 is CASKRLGNEQFF. The CDR3 DNA follows: TGTGCCAGCAAACGGTTAGGCAATGAGCAGTTCTTC.

The chain combines TRBV7-2 with TRBJ1-1, with 8 bases fitting TRBD1. The V segment lost 1 base and the J segment 11 bases; nucleotides outside the gene matches: 9. This CDR3 has 14 residues. Germline V gene sequence: CDR1 SGHTA, CDR2 FQGNSA. The CDR3 DNA is TGTGCCAGCAGCTTAGAACAAACAGGGGGGCTGGCTTTCTTT. Protein: CASSLEQTGGLAFF.

This clonotype was observed a handful of times. This chain links TRBV7-9 with TRBJ1-2; unclear D gene. V was clipped by 4 bases and J by 5 bases, with 14 bases between them. The CDR3 is 14 amino acids. The germline V gene encodes CDR1 SEHNR and CDR2 FQNEAQ (reference sequence). The CDR3 nucleotides are TGTGCCAGCAGCTACAGTGGCGCCGGGTATGGCTACACCTTC. Translation: CASSYSGAGYGYTF. Full variable domain (missing parts from reference TRBV7-9 and TRBJ1-2): DTGVSQNPRHKITKRGQNVTFRCDPISEHNRLYWYRQTLGQGPEFLTYFQNEAQLEKSRLLSDRFSAERPKGSFSTLEIQRTEQGDSAMYLCASSYSGAGYGYTFGSGTRLTVV.

Only a few counts were recorded for this clonotype. This chain uses TRBV6-2 or TRBV6-3 with TRBJ2-6; the D is unclear. The CDR3 has 15 residues. V was clipped by 5 bases and J by 4 bases, with 12 bases between them. The germline CDR1 and CDR2 sequences are MNHEY and SVGEGT. This chain's CDR3 is CASSTLVGGANVLTF. For the CDR3, the DNA is TGTGCCAGCAGTACCCTCGTGGGAGGGGCCAACGTCCTGACTTTC.

This clonotype has just a few counts. CDR3 bases: TGTGCCAGCGCCGTGGACACCTATGGCTACACCTTC. Its protein product is CASAVDTYGYTF. The chain recombines TRBV6-2 or TRBV6-3 with TRBJ1-2; possible D gene TRBD1, 5 bases. Looked up from germline, CDR1 is MNHEY and CDR2 is SVGEGT. The V end lost 8 bases, the J end lost 4 bases, and 11 bases lay between the germline ends. The CDR3 length is 12 residues.

The chain joins TRBV10-3 to TRBJ2-7; possible D gene TRBD2, 6 bases. Germline V CDR1 and CDR2: ENHRY, SYGVKD. The length of the CDR3 is 13 residues. V lost 7 bases, J lost 2 bases, and 12 bases lay in between. The CDR3 loop reads CAIKGASAYEQYF. The CDR3 nucleotides read TGTGCCATCAAAGGGGCTAGCGCCTACGAGCAGTACTTC.

CDR3 protein: CASSLPQLPLREAFF. The DNA of the CDR3 is TGTGCCAGCAGCTTACCACAGCTACCGCTACGTGAAGCTTTCTTT. The rearrangement links TRBV7-2 to TRBJ1-1; D gene ambiguous. The CDR3 is made up of 15 amino acids. V was shortened by 2 bases and J by 7 bases, with 17 bases between the two germline ends. CDR1 is SGHTA and CDR2 is FQGNSA in the germline V gene.

V and J are TRBV14 and TRBJ2-7; perhaps TRBD2 as D (6 bases). Germline V lookup: CDR1 SGHDN, CDR2 FVKESK. The CDR3 contains 14 residues. V was pared by 3 bases and J by 4 bases, with 13 bases between. This CDR3 reads CASSHATRPYEQYF. In nucleotides, the CDR3 is TGTGCCAGCAGCCACGCGACTAGGCCGTACGAGCAGTACTTC.

This chain uses TRBV20-1 with TRBJ2-7; D is possibly TRBD1 or TRBD2 (5 bases each). The V gene lost 5 bases and the J gene lost 0 bases, with 8 bases spanning the gap. From germline, CDR1 is DFQATT and CDR2 SNEGSKA (reference sequence). CDR3 length equals 12 residues. The CDR3: CSAGTVSYEQYF. CDR3 DNA: TGCAGTGCTGGGACGGTCTCCTACGAGCAGTACTTC.

This clonotype has a handful of counts. This chain uses TRBV12-3 or TRBV12-4 with TRBJ2-1; 16 bases line up with TRBD2. The CDR3 spans 20 residues. Trimming took 0 bases from V and 4 from J; bases not matched to a gene: 9. The CDR3 sequence: CASSLARGTSGGAFYNEQFF. The CDR3 bases are TGTGCCAGCAGTTTAGCCCGAGGGACTAGCGGGGGGGCATTTTACAATGAGCAGTTCTTC.